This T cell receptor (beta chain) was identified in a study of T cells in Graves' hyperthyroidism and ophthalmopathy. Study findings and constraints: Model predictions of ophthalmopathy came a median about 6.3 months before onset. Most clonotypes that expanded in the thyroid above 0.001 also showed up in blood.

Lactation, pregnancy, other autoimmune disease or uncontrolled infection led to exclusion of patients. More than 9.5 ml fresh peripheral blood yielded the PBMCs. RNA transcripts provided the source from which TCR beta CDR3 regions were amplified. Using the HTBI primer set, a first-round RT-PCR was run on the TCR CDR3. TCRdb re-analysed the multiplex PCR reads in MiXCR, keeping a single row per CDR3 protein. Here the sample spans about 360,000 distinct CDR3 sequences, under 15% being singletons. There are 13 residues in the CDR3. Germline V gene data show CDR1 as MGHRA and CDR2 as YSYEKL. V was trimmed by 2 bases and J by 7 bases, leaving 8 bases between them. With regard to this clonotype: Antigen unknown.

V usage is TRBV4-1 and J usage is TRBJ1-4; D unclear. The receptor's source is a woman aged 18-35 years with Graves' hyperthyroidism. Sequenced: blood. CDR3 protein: CASSQFIAEKLFF. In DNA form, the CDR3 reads TGCGCCAGCAGCCAATTCATCGCTGAAAAACTGTTTTTT.